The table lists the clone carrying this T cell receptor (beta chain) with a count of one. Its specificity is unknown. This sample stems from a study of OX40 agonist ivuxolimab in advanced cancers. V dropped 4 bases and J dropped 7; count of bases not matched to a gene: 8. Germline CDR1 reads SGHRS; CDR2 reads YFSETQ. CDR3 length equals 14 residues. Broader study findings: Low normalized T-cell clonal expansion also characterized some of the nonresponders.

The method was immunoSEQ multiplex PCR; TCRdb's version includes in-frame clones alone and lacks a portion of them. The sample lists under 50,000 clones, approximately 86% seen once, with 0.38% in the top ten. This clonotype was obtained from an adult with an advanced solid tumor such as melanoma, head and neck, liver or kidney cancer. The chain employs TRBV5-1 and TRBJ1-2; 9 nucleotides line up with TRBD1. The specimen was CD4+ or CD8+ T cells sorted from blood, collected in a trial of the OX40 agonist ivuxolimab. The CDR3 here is CASSRTGAGGGYTF. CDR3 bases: TGCGCCAGCAGCAGGACAGGGGCAGGTGGTGGCTACACCTTC.